Shown below are 32 T cell receptor beta chains from a single sample sequenced in a study of read filtering for tumor transcriptome and immune sequencing. The library was built from roughly 400 ng RNA with molecular barcoded adaptors for alpha/delta and beta/gamma chains. Using its own MiXCR run on the reads, TCRdb lists one record per CDR3 protein. Of 75,000 to 95,000 distinct CDR3 sequences in the sample, approximately 13% are singletons; the top ten hold about 15%. The sequencing sample was made of a population of CD138-negative cells sorted from bone marrow. The receptors come from a donor aged 40 or over with multiple myeloma.

Details on this clonotype: Given a much more abundant clone one base away, this may be a read error. The chain is built from TRBV29-1 and TRBJ1-1; a possible D gene is TRBD1 (6 bases). CDR1 and CDR2 from the germline V gene are SQVTM and ANQGSEA. There are 13 residues in the CDR3. The CDR3 DNA sequence: TGCAGCGTTGGGAAACAGGGCAAAACTGAAGCTCTCTTT. Encoded protein: CSVGKQGKTEALF. The full variable domain, its missing parts supplied by reference TRBV29-1 and TRBJ1-1, is SAVISQKPSRDICQRGTSLTIQCQVDSQVTMMFWYRQQPGQSLTLIATANQGSEATYESGFVIDKFPISRPNLTFSTLTVSNMSPEDSSIYLCSVGKQGKTEALFGQGTRLTVV.

This clonotype was seen at least ten times. The gene calls are TRBV20-1 and TRBJ2-7; 9 bases line up with TRBD2. The CDR3 is made up of 17 amino acids. The germline CDR1 and CDR2 sequences are DFQATT and SNEGSKA (reference sequence). J was trimmed by 6 bases and V by 0 bases; bases with no gene match: 15. The CDR3 loop reads CSARDISGSGTGGEQYF. The CDR3 DNA is TGCAGTGCTAGAGATATTAGCGGGAGCGGGACGGGGGGCGAGCAGTACTTC.

This clonotype occurred many times. The chain links TRBV7-9 to TRBJ2-5; D is unclear. This CDR3 is built from 14 residues. V was cut by 3 bases and J by 0 bases, with 8 bases left in between. Germline values: CDR1 SEHNR, CDR2 FQNEAQ (reference sequence). CDR3: CASSFGQNQETQYF. In DNA, the CDR3 is TGTGCCAGCAGCTTCGGGCAGAACCAAGAGACCCAGTACTTC.

The sample holds many counts of this clonotype. This chain links TRBV30 with TRBJ2-2; D gene uncertain. Trimming cost V 3 bases and J 1 base, with 12 bases left between them. Germline CDR1 is GTSNPN and CDR2 is SVGIG (reference sequence). This CDR3 is built from 15 residues. The DNA for the CDR3 is TGTGCCTGGAGCCCTATCGGCCAGAACACCGGGGAGCTGTTTTTT. Amino acids: CAWSPIGQNTGELFF.

The rearrangement joins TRBV7-3 to TRBJ2-3; D ambiguous. V was shortened by 5 bases and J by 8 bases, with 11 bases between the two germline ends. Germline V gene lookup returns CDR1 SGHTA and CDR2 FQGTGA. This CDR3 has 12 amino acids. In DNA form, the CDR3 reads TGTGCCAGCAGCCGGGTGGCGGTTACGCAGTATTTT. Translation gives CASSRVAVTQYF.

In its sample, this clonotype was seen many times. The chain has TRBV20-1 and TRBJ1-1; TRBD1 matches 9 bases. J gave up 1 base and V 2 bases, and 5 bases lay outside the gene matches. Germline CDR1 and CDR2: DFQATT and SNEGSKA (reference sequence). CDR3 length: 15 residues. The CDR3, as DNA: TGCAGTGCTAGACCACCGGGACAGGGGAACACTGAAGCTTTCTTT. Translation gives CSARPPGQGNTEAFF.

This clonotype was seen at least ten times. The rearrangement links TRBV19 to TRBJ2-1; D might be TRBD2 (6 bases). The germline V gene encodes CDR1 LNHDA and CDR2 SQIVND (reference sequence). Trimming removed 3 bases at V and 8 bases at J, with 11 bases between. CDR3 length: 13 residues. This CDR3 is CASSMHGSHEQFF. The CDR3 nucleotides are TGTGCCAGTAGTATGCACGGGAGCCATGAGCAGTTCTTC. The entire variable domain, with the rest obtained from reference TRBV19 and TRBJ2-1, is as follows: DGGITQSPKYLFRKEGQNVTLSCEQNLNHDAMYWYRQDPGQGLRLIYYSQIVNDFQKGDIAEGYSVSREKKESFPLTVTSAQKNPTAFYLCASSMHGSHEQFFGPGTRLTVL.

V gene TRBV5-1 combines with J gene TRBJ2-7; maybe TRBD2 (7 bases). The CDR3 has 15 amino acids. The germline CDR1 and CDR2 sequences are SGHRS and YFSETQ. Trimming pared 7 bases from V and 8 bases from J, leaving 25 bases between. The CDR3 DNA is TGCGCCAGCGGCCACGACGGGGGGCGGCATGAACAGCAGTACTTC. Its protein product is CASGHDGGRHEQQYF.

This clonotype was recorded a few times. V and J are TRBV7-9 and TRBJ2-5; perhaps TRBD1 as D (6 bases). The V gene's germline CDR1 is SEHNR and CDR2 FQNEAQ (reference sequence). The CDR3 sequence is 14 residues long. V lost 2 bases to trimming and J lost 0 bases, with 7 bases between them. CDR3 DNA sequence: TGTGCCAGCAGCTTAAGACAGGACCAAGAGACCCAGTACTTC. Translation gives CASSLRQDQETQYF.

There are many counts of this clonotype. This chain connects TRBV7-6 to TRBJ2-2; the D is unclear. V was shortened by 0 bases and J by 7 bases, with 6 bases between the two germline ends. Germline V gene data show CDR1 as SGHVS and CDR2 as FNYEAQ. The CDR3 runs to 13 residues. In DNA form, the CDR3 reads TGTGCCAGCAGCTTAGCCCGTTTCGGGGAGCTGTTTTTT. Encoded protein: CASSLARFGELFF.

The table lists this clonotype with many counts. V usage is TRBV30 and J usage is TRBJ2-3, with D tentatively TRBD2 (5 bases). The CDR3 spans 15 residues. Per germline, CDR1 GTSNPN and CDR2 SVGIG (reference sequence). V shed 2 bases and J shed 2 bases, with 14 bases lying between them. The CDR3, as DNA: TGTGCCTGGAGTTCGGGATTGAAAAACACAGATACGCAGTATTTT. This gives the protein CAWSSGLKNTDTQYF. The whole variable domain, filled in from reference TRBV30 and TRBJ2-3, reads SQTIHQWPATLVQPVGSPLSLECTVEGTSNPNLYWYRQAAGRGLQLLFYSVGIGQISSEVPQNLSASRPQDRQFILSSKKLLLSDSGFYLCAWSSGLKNTDTQYFGPGTRLTVL.

This clonotype has ten or more counts. This chain joins TRBV5-1 and TRBJ1-1; D gene unclear. This CDR3 contains 14 residues. Germline V gene data show CDR1 as SGHRS and CDR2 as YFSETQ. The ends were cut back, 6 bases at V and 2 bases at J, with 14 bases in the middle. The CDR3: CASTLSGLNTEAFF. As DNA, the CDR3 is TGCGCCAGCACTCTGTCGGGCCTAAACACTGAAGCTTTCTTT.

This clonotype came up many times. V gene TRBV5-1 combines with J gene TRBJ1-6, with 9 positions matching TRBD1. There are 14 residues in the CDR3. Losses at the gene ends were 6 bases for V and 10 bases for J; bases not matched to a gene: 8. The germline gives CDR1 SGHRS, CDR2 YFSETQ. CDR3 loop: CASTMDRGGSPLHF. CDR3 nucleotide sequence: TGCGCCAGCACCATGGACAGGGGAGGATCACCCCTCCACTTT.

About this clonotype itself: Given a much more abundant clone one base away, this may be a read error. V is TRBV27 and J is TRBJ2-2; 8 bases are shared with TRBD2. This CDR3 is 14 amino acids long. The ends lost 8 bases at V and 5 bases at J; junction bases unmatched: 7. CDR1 and CDR2 (germline): MNHEY, SMNVEV (reference sequence). The CDR3 coding sequence is TGTGCCAGCGGAGTAGCGGGAATGACCGGGGAGCTGTTTTTT. Protein product: CASGVAGMTGELFF.

This clonotype was observed at least ten times. The chain employs TRBV9 and TRBJ2-1; possibly TRBD1 for D (5 bases). The V gene lost 1 base and the J gene lost 5 bases, with 16 bases spanning the gap. CDR1 is SGDLS, CDR2 YYNGEE, per germline. The length of the CDR3 is 16 residues. The CDR3 nucleotides are TGTGCCAGCAGCGTACTTCCCGCCGACAGTCACAATGAGCAGTTCTTC. It yields the protein CASSVLPADSHNEQFF.

This clonotype has a count of ten or more. V and J are TRBV10-3 and TRBJ2-7; D is unclear. There are 13 residues in the CDR3. Between the trimmed V and J ends, which lost 3 bases and 0 bases, there was a span of 6 bases. Germline CDR1 reads ENHRY; CDR2 reads SYGVKD. In nucleotides, the CDR3 is TGTGCCATCAGTGACTCGCTCTCCTACGAGCAGTACTTC. This sequence encodes CAISDSLSYEQYF.

This clonotype was recorded at least ten times. The chain links TRBV6-6 to TRBJ2-1, with D perhaps TRBD1 (5 bases). This CDR3 spans 14 amino acids. Per germline, CDR1 MNHNY and CDR2 SVGAGI (reference sequence). V was pared by 2 bases and J by 10 bases, with 15 bases between. The CDR3 region has the DNA TGTGCCAGCAGTTACGGGCAGGGCGGCGGAGAGCAGTTCTTC. Encoded protein: CASSYGQGGGEQFF.

This clonotype was detected ten times or more. The rearrangement uses TRBV7-9 and TRBJ2-1; 11 nucleotides agree with TRBD2. This CDR3 is 15 amino acids long. The germline CDR1 and CDR2 sequences are SEHNR and FQNEAQ (reference sequence). The V and J ends lost 7 bases and 6 bases, in that order; junction bases with no gene match: 8. CDR3 in DNA: TGTGCCAGCACTTCCTCCGGGACTAGCGGCAATGAGCAGTTCTTC. It translates to CASTSSGTSGNEQFF.

The sample holds many counts of this clonotype. The V gene is TRBV10-2, the J gene TRBJ2-3, with D possibly being TRBD2 (5 bases). V was pared by 6 bases and J by 9 bases, with 16 bases between. The CDR3 has 13 amino acids. CDR1 WSHSY and CDR2 SAAADI come from the germline V gene. Written as DNA, the CDR3 is TGCGCCAGCAGCATTCGGGGAGAAGGAACGCAGTATTTT. It codes for CASSIRGEGTQYF.

There are many counts of this clonotype. The genes are TRBV7-8 and TRBJ2-6; TRBD2 aligns across 8 bases. J was trimmed by 0 bases and V by 5 bases; bases with no gene match: 9. The CDR3 is 18 amino acids. Looked up from germline, CDR1 is SGHVS and CDR2 is FQNEAQ. The CDR3 coding sequence is TGTGCCAGCAGCCGCCCGGGACTAGATTTCTCTGGGGCCAACGTCCTGACTTTC. Encoded protein: CASSRPGLDFSGANVLTF. The variable domain in full, completed from reference TRBV7-8 and TRBJ2-6, reads GAGVSQSPRYKVAKRGQDVALRCDPISGHVSLFWYQQALGQGPEFLTYFQNEAQLDKSGLPSDRFFAERPEGSVSTLKIQRTQQEDSAVYLCASSRPGLDFSGANVLTFGAGSRLTVL.

This clonotype has a count of ten or more. At one of its ends the junction is not consistent with the germline gene, which may arise from a read error. The chain links TRBV20-1 to TRBJ2-7; TRBD1 might be the D (6 bases). Germline CDR1 DFQATT, CDR2 SNEGSKA (reference sequence). The CDR3 covers 16 residues. The CDR3 spells CSARDGNHGRTDEQYF. DNA of the CDR3: TGCAGTGCAAGAGACGGGAACCATGGAAGGACAGACGAGCAGTACTTC.

This clonotype occurred many times. The chain employs TRBV2 and TRBJ2-5, with TRBD1 matching 8 bases. Trimming cost V 5 bases and J 4 bases; bases outside gene matches: 9. This CDR3 is 15 amino acids long. Per germline, CDR1 SNHLY and CDR2 FYNNEI. This CDR3 is CASSNSRGRLETQYF. The CDR3 DNA reads TGTGCCAGCAGTAACAGCAGGGGGCGCTTAGAGACCCAGTACTTC. Drawing the rest from reference TRBV2 and TRBJ2-5, the complete variable domain is EPEVTQTPSHQVTQMGQEVILRCVPISNHLYFYWYRQILGQKVEFLVSFYNNEISEKSEIFDDQFSVERPDGSNFTLKIRSTKLEDSAMYFCASSNSRGRLETQYFGPGTRLLVL.

In its sample, this clonotype was seen many times. This chain links TRBV24-1 with TRBJ2-1, with 8 bases lining up with TRBD2. CDR3 length equals 13 residues. CDR1 is KGHDR and CDR2 is SFDVKD in the germline V gene. With 8 bases clipped from V and 8 bases from J, the junction kept 7 bases outside the gene matches. CDR3 protein: CATKAGVGDEQFF. The CDR3 coding sequence is TGTGCCACCAAAGCGGGAGTGGGCGATGAGCAGTTCTTC.

This clonotype has a count of ten or more. The rearrangement joins TRBV28 to TRBJ2-3; D remains unclear. The CDR3 totals 17 residues. Deletions cut 6 bases from V and 1 base from J, with 20 bases between. The germline V gene has CDR1 MDHEN and CDR2 SYDVKM. The CDR3 bases are TGTGCCAGCAGCTCCCCGGGTCGACGATCGGGCACAGATACGCAGTATTTT. It encodes CASSSPGRRSGTDTQYF.

This clonotype was seen more than once but under ten times. This rearrangement joins TRBV29-1 to TRBJ1-2; TRBD1 matches at 8 bases. CDR1 is SQVTM and CDR2 is ANQGSEA in the germline V gene. The J segment lost 5 bases and the V segment lost 4 bases, leaving 9 bases of the junction unmatched. This CDR3 contains 14 residues. The CDR3 protein is CSVVPGTGRYGYTF. The CDR3 DNA follows: TGCAGCGTTGTGCCCGGGACAGGCCGTTATGGCTACACCTTC. The whole variable domain, filled in from reference TRBV29-1 and TRBJ1-2, reads SAVISQKPSRDICQRGTSLTIQCQVDSQVTMMFWYRQQPGQSLTLIATANQGSEATYESGFVIDKFPISRPNLTFSTLTVSNMSPEDSSIYLCSVVPGTGRYGYTFGSGTRLTVV.

In its sample, this clonotype was seen a few times. This may stem from a read error, because a much larger clone lies one nucleotide away. V is TRBV4-1 and J is TRBJ1-1; D unclear. The CDR3 runs to 13 residues. Germline V lookup: CDR1 MGHRA, CDR2 YSYEKL. The CDR3 nucleotides read TGCGCCGGCAGCCACCGAGGTGGGGAGGGAACTTTCTTT. Its protein product is CAGSHRGGEGTFF.

Concerning this clonotype: A much larger clone lies a single base off, so this may be a read error. The chain combines TRBV28 with TRBJ1-2, with D possibly matching TRBD1 (5 bases). This CDR3 is 11 amino acids long. Per germline, CDR1 MDHEN and CDR2 SYDVKM. V shed 10 bases and J shed 2 bases, with 8 bases lying between them. CDR3 sequence (DNA): TGTGCCATATCAGGGAACTATGGCTACACCTTC. Protein: CAISGNYGYTF.

The chain carries TRBV13 and TRBJ2-3, with D perhaps assigned TRBD1 or TRBD2 (5 bases each). Germline V gene data show CDR1 as PRHDT and CDR2 as FYEKMQ (reference sequence). Trimming cost V 8 bases and J 2 bases, with 14 bases left between them. CDR3 size: 14 residues. The CDR3 sequence: CASARGEFTDTQYF. In DNA, the CDR3 is TGTGCCAGCGCGAGAGGGGAATTCACAGATACGCAGTATTTT.

This chain joins TRBV9 and TRBJ2-3; 10 bases align to TRBD2. The CDR3 loop spans 17 amino acids. Germline V CDR1 and CDR2: SGDLS, YYNGEE. V lost 3 bases and J lost 6; bases outside the gene matches: 13. In DNA form, the CDR3 reads TGTGCCAGCAGCGCTCCTTGGGGAGCGGGAGGGCGGGATACGCAGTATTTT. This sequence encodes CASSAPWGAGGRDTQYF. The variable domain in full, completed from reference TRBV9 and TRBJ2-3, reads DSGVTQTPKHLITATGQRVTLRCSPRSGDLSVYWYQQSLDQGLQFLIQYYNGEERAKGNILERFSAQQFPDLHSELNLSSLELGDSALYFCASSAPWGAGGRDTQYFGPGTRLTVL.

This clonotype was picked up many times. This chain connects TRBV20-1 to TRBJ2-5; unclear D gene. Trimming took off 4 bases at V and 1 base at J, with 22 bases between the two ends. The CDR3 extends over 17 amino acids. Germline V gene data show CDR1 as DFQATT and CDR2 as SNEGSKA (reference sequence). CDR3 protein: CSAMGAVGKKSQETQYF. The CDR3 DNA reads TGCAGTGCTATGGGCGCCGTAGGTAAAAAGAGCCAAGAGACCCAGTACTTC.

This clonotype occurred a few times. A much larger clone lies one base from this, so it may be a read error. The gene calls are TRBV30 and TRBJ2-1; D ambiguous. Germline assignment: CDR1 GTSNPN and CDR2 SVGIG (reference sequence). The CDR3 is 12 residues long. The CDR3 is CAWRRNGNEQSF. The DNA for the CDR3 is TGTGCCTGGAGAAGAAATGGCAATGAGCAGTCCTTC.

At least ten counts were recorded for this clonotype. The chain has TRBV29-1 and TRBJ2-1; 9 nucleotides agree with TRBD2. This CDR3 is built from 16 residues. Trimming at V came to 5 bases and at J to 0 bases, leaving 8 bases not matched to a gene. The V gene's germline CDR1 is SQVTM and CDR2 ANQGSEA. The CDR3 is CSVTREGFSSYNEQFF. Here the CDR3 DNA reads TGCAGCGTTACGCGGGAGGGCTTTAGCTCCTACAATGAGCAGTTCTTC.